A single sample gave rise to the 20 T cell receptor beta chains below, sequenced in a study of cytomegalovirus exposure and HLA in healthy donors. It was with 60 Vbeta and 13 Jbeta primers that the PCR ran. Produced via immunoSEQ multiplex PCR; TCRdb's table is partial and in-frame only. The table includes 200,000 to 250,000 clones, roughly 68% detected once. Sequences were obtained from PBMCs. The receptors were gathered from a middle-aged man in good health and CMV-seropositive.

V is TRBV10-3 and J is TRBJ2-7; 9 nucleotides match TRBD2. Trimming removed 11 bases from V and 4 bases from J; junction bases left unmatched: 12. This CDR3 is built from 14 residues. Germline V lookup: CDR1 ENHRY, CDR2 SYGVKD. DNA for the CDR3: TGTGCCGCGGGGGGGACAATCCTCAAGTACGAGCAGTACTTC. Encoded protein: CAAGGTILKYEQYF.

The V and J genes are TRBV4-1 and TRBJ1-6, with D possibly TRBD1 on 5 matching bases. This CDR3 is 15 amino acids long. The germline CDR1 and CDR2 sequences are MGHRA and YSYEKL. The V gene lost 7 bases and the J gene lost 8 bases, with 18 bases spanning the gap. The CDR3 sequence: CASNLRAGDHSPLHF. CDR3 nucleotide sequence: TGCGCCAGCAACCTTAGGGCGGGGGATCATTCACCCCTCCACTTT.

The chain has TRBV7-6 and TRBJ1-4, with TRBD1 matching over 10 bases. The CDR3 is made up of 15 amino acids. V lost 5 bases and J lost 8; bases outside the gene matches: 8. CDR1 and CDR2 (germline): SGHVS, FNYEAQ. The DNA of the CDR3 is TGTGCCAGCAGCGACACCAGGGACAGGGGCGAAAAACTGTTTTTT. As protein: CASSDTRDRGEKLFF.

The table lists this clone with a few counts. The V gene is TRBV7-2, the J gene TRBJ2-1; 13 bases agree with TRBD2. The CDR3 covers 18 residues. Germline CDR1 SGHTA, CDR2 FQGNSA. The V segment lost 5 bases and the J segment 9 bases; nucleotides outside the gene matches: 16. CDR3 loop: CASSPRGLAGRPNREQFF. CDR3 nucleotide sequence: TGTGCCAGCAGCCCGAGGGGACTAGCGGGGAGACCTAACCGTGAGCAGTTCTTC.

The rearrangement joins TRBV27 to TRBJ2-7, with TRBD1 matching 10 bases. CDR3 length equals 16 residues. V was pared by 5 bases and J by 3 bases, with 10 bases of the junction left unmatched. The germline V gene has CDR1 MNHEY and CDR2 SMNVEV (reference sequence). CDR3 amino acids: CASSPGQGRVFYEQYF. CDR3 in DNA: TGTGCCAGCAGTCCGGGACAGGGGAGGGTATTCTACGAGCAGTACTTC.

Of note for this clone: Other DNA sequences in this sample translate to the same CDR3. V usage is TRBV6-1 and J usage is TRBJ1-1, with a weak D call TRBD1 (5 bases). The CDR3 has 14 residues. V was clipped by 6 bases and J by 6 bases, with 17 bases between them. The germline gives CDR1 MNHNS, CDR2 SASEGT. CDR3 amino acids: CASSLAQGKPEAFF. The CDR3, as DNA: TGTGCCAGCAGCTTAGCCCAGGGTAAACCTGAAGCTTTCTTT.

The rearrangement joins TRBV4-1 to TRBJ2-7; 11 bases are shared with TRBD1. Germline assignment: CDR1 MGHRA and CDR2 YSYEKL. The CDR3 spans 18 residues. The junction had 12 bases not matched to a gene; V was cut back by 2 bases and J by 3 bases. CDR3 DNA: TGCGCCAGCAGCCAACGCCCCGGACGGGGACAGGGGGGCTACGAGCAGTACTTC. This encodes CASSQRPGRGQGGYEQYF.

The CDR3 coding sequence is TGTGCCAGCAGCGGGGGGAATCTACTTTACACCTTC. Protein sequence: CASSGGNLLYTF. The chain links TRBV11-2 to TRBJ1-2; perhaps TRBD1 as D (5 bases). V was cut by 5 bases and J by 11 bases, with 15 bases left in between. Germline lookup yields CDR1 SGHAT and CDR2 FQNNGV. The CDR3 has 12 amino acids.

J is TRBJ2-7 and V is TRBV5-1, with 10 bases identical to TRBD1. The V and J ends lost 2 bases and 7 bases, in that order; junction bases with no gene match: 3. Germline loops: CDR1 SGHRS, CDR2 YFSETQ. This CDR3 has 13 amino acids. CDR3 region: CASSLGTGEEQYF. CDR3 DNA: TGCGCCAGCAGCTTAGGGACAGGGGAGGAGCAGTACTTC.

The CDR3 region is CASSPAGRGHRPGANVLTF. The CDR3, as DNA: TGCGCCAGCAGCCCCGCCGGCAGGGGGCATCGGCCTGGGGCCAACGTCCTGACTTTC. This chain links TRBV4-1 with TRBJ2-6; 8 bases agree with TRBD1. Germline CDR1 and CDR2: MGHRA and YSYEKL. The CDR3 length is 19 residues. V lost 4 bases, J lost 2 bases, and 13 bases stayed unmatched.

CDR3 bases: TGCGCCAGCAGCCAAGGGGGCGCTTTAAGTGGCTACACCTTC. Protein sequence: CASSQGGALSGYTF. The rearrangement joins TRBV4-1 to TRBJ1-2; a possible D gene is TRBD1 (5 bases). Per the germline V gene, CDR1 is MGHRA and CDR2 is YSYEKL. This CDR3 spans 14 amino acids. Trimming left V 1 base short and J 7 bases short, with 13 bases between.

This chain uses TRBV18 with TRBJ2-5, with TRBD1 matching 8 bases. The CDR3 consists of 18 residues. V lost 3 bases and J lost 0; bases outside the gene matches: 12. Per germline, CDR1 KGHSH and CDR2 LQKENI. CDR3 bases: TGTGCCAGCTCACCCCGACTGACCGGGACAGGCGACCAAGAGACCCAGTACTTC. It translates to CASSPRLTGTGDQETQYF.

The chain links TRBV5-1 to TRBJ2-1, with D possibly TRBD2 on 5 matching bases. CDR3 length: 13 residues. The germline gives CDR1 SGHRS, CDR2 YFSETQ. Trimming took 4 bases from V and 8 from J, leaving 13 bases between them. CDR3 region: CASSPVTGDEQFF. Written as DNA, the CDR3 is TGCGCCAGCAGCCCTGTAACCGGGGATGAGCAGTTCTTC.

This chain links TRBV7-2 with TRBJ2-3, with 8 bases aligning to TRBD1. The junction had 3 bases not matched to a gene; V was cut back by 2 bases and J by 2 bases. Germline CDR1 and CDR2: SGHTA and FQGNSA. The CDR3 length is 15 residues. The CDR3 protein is CASSLLQGDTDTQYF. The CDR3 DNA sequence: TGTGCCAGCAGCTTACTACAGGGGGACACAGATACGCAGTATTTT. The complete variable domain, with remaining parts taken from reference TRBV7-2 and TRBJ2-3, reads GAGVSQSPSNKVTEKGKDVELRCDPISGHTALYWYRQSLGQGLEFLIYFQGNSAPDKSGLPSDRFSAERTGGSVSTLTIQRTQQEDSAVYLCASSLLQGDTDTQYFGPGTRLTVL.

The CDR3 DNA is TGTGCCAGCAGGCAGGACAGGGCATACGAGCAGTACTTC. It is translated as CASRQDRAYEQYF. V gene TRBV6-5 combines with J gene TRBJ2-7, with 8 bases that match TRBD1. V lost 6 bases to trimming and J lost 4 bases; unmatched junction nucleotides: 5. This CDR3 comprises 13 residues. From germline, CDR1 is MNHEY and CDR2 SVGAGI.

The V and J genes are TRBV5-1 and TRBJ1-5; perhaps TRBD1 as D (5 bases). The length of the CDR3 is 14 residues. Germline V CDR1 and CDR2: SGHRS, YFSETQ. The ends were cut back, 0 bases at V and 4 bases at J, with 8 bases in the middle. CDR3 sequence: CASSLAGGNQPQHF. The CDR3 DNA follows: TGCGCCAGCAGCTTGGCCGGGGGAAATCAGCCCCAGCATTTT.

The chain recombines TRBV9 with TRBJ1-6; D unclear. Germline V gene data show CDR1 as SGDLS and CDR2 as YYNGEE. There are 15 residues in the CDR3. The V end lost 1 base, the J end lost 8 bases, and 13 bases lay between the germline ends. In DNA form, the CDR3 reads TGTGCCAGCAGCGTAAGGCCGGGTGCGGATTCACCCCTCCACTTT. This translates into CASSVRPGADSPLHF.

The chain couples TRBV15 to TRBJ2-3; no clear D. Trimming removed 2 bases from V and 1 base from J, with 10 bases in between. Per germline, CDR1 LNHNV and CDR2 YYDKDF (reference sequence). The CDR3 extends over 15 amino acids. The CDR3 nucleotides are TGTGCCACCAGCAGATCACGGGTCGGCACAGATACGCAGTATTTT. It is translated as CATSRSRVGTDTQYF.

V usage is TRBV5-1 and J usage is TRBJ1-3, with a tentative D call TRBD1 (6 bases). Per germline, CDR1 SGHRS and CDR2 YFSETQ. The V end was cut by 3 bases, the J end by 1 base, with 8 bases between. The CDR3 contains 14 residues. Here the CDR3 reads CASSWGTSGNTIYF. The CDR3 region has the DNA TGCGCCAGCAGCTGGGGGACATCTGGAAACACCATATATTTT. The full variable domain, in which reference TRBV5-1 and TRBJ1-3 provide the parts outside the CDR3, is KAGVTQTPRYLIKTRGQQVTLSCSPISGHRSVSWYQQTPGQGLQFLFEYFSETQRNKGNFPGRFSGRQFSNSRSEMNVSTLELGDSALYLCASSWGTSGNTIYFGEGSWLTVV.

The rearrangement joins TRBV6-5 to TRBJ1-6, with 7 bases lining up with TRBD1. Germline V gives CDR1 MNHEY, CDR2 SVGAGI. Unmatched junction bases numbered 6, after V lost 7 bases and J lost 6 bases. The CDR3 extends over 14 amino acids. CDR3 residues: CASTRDSFNSPLHF. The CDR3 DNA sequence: TGTGCCAGCACTCGGGACAGCTTTAATTCACCCCTCCACTTT.